The entry that follows covers one TCR beta chain sequence. The data belong to a study of blood T cell repertoires in COVID-19. The trim removed 6 bases at V and 1 base at J, leaving 4 bases unmatched. The CDR3 spans 14 residues. CDR1 and CDR2 (germline): SNHLY, FYNNEI. Grouping used clinical history reported by participants in a survey and questionnaire. Assay: immunoSEQ multiplex PCR; the TCRdb copy retains only in-frame clones and omits some. The sample has around 300,000 clones, just under 90% seen once. This sequence was found in a woman aged 60-70 years who had recovered from COVID-19. This chain joins TRBV2 and TRBJ1-1, with TRBD1 matching over 8 bases. The source material was PBMCs or T cells enriched from blood (not recorded which). The CDR3 DNA reads TGTGCCAGCAGCCAACAGGGGGAGAACACTGAAGCTTTCTTT. As protein: CASSQQGENTEAFF.